These T cell receptor beta chains were read from a single sample in a study of CD8+ T cells in alopecia areata. Profiling relied on immunoSEQ multiplex PCR, and the TCRdb table lists in-frame clones only, not all of them. Among 110,000 or so clones listed, 50% to 65% were seen once. The sequences come from CD4+ T cells sorted from blood, collected at week 24, from a patient treated with tofacitinib. These receptors all come from a human donor with alopecia areata. CDR3s include the opening cysteine and the closing phenylalanine or tryptophan. A D gene is named only where the DNA matches it firmly. Clone size is not always given. Where it is, it says once, few, many or a class for expanded clones.

j_call clone_size v_call d_call cdr3_aa cdr3_nt
TRBJ2-5 few TRBV27 - CASSPSLRYQETQYF TGTGCCAGCAGTCCATCTCTACGGTACCAAGAGACCCAGTACTTC
TRBJ2-7 - TRBV5-6 - CASSSGRGAYEQYF TGTGCCAGCAGCTCCGGTCGGGGAGCCTACGAGCAGTACTTC
TRBJ1-5 - TRBV7-2 TRBD1 CASSLGTGDRAQHF TGTGCCAGCAGCTTGGGGACAGGGGATCGGGCCCAGCATTTT
TRBJ1-5 once TRBV7-9 - CASSQQGNQPQHF TGTGCCAGCAGCCAACAGGGAAATCAGCCCCAGCATTTT
TRBJ2-3 - TRBV4-2 - CASSQTQRTDTQYF TGTGCCAGCAGCCAGACCCAACGCACAGATACGCAGTATTTT
TRBJ1-1 - TRBV5-1 TRBD1 CASSLGAGTANTEAFF TGCGCCAGCAGCCTAGGTGCTGGGACAGCGAACACTGAAGCTTTCTTT
TRBJ1-2 - TRBV5-1 TRBD1 CASSEWDSAYGYTF TGCGCCAGCAGCGAATGGGACAGCGCCTATGGCTACACCTTC
TRBJ2-7 few TRBV6-6 - CAITRDGTYEQYF TGTGCCATCACCCGCGACGGGACCTACGAGCAGTACTTC
TRBJ2-7 - TRBV6-1 TRBD2 CASSERLAGGRRAYEQYF TGTGCCAGCAGCGAACGACTAGCGGGGGGTCGAAGGGCCTACGAGCAGTACTTC
TRBJ1-1 - TRBV30 - CAGRREATEAFF TGTGCCGGACGAAGGGAGGCCACTGAAGCTTTCTTT
TRBJ1-6 few TRBV10-3 TRBD1 CATQMDRDNSPLHF TGTGCCACGCAAATGGACAGGGATAATTCACCCCTCCACTTT
TRBJ2-5 - TRBV29-1 TRBD2 CSVAPLFAAGGRETQYF TGCAGCGTTGCCCCTCTCTTTGCTGCGGGGGGGCGGGAGACCCAGTACTTC
TRBJ2-3 - TRBV10-3 - CAISESQLDTQYF TGTGCCATCAGTGAGTCCCAGTTGGATACGCAGTATTTT
TRBJ2-1 few TRBV5-6 TRBD2 CASSFTRTSVPSYNEQFF TGTGCCAGCAGCTTTACGAGGACTAGCGTACCCTCCTACAATGAGCAGTTCTTC
TRBJ2-5 - TRBV6-5 - CASSYGEVGGETQYF TGTGCCAGCAGTTACGGGGAGGTTGGTGGGGAGACCCAGTACTTC
TRBJ2-3 - TRBV27 TRBD2 CASSPRTSGDTQYF TGTGCCAGCAGTCCCAGGACTAGCGGAGATACGCAGTATTTT
TRBJ1-2 - TRBV7-9 - CASSRPDGLGSGYTF TGTGCCAGCAGCCGACCGGACGGCCTCGGGAGTGGCTACACCTTC
TRBJ2-3 - TRBV6-5 - CASSRTSSTDTQYF TGTGCCAGCAGTCGGACGTCTAGCACAGATACGCAGTATTTT
TRBJ1-2 - TRBV6-5 - CASKPNPSNYGYTF TGTGCCAGCAAACCCAACCCGTCTAACTATGGCTACACCTTC
TRBJ2-7 few TRBV4-1 TRBD1 CASSQGDRGTYEQYF TGCGCCAGCAGCCAAGGGGACAGGGGAACCTACGAGCAGTACTTC
TRBJ2-7 - TRBV6-5 - CASSSLEQYF TGTGCCAGCAGTTCCCTTGAGCAGTACTTC
TRBJ1-6 - TRBV10-3 - CAISGSIGATNSPLHF TGTGCCATCAGTGGTTCCATTGGCGCGACGAATTCACCCCTCCACTTT
TRBJ1-6 few TRBV4-3 - CASSQSAAESISPLHF TGCGCCAGCAGCCAATCCGCGGCCGAGAGTATTTCACCCCTCCACTTT
TRBJ2-7 - TRBV29-1 TRBD1 CSVRQGAASYEQYF TGCAGCGTACGACAGGGGGCGGCATCCTACGAGCAGTACTTC
TRBJ2-1 - TRBV5-1 TRBD2 CASSLVGAGGLNEQFF TGCGCCAGCAGCTTGGTCGGGGCGGGGGGGCTCAATGAGCAGTTCTTC
TRBJ1-1 - TRBV29-1 TRBD1 CSVVRRGRGGLNTEAFF TGCAGCGTTGTACGTAGGGGCAGGGGGGGACTGAACACTGAAGCTTTCTTT
TRBJ1-5 - TRBV4-3 - CASSQDPSNQPQHF TGCGCCAGCAGCCAAGATCCCAGCAATCAGCCCCAGCATTTT
TRBJ2-2 - TRBV30 - CAWSVRLTMNTGELFF TGTGCCTGGAGTGTACGCTTGACAATGAACACCGGGGAGCTGTTTTTT
TRBJ2-1 - TRBV25-1 - CASSDYYNEQFF TGTGCCAGCTCAGACTACTACAATGAGCAGTTCTTC
TRBJ1-4 - TRBV7-2 TRBD1 CASSPRQGAGEKLFF TGTGCCAGCAGCCCCCGACAGGGGGCCGGGGAAAAACTGTTTTTT
TRBJ2-6 few TRBV29-1 - CSVGTGQFFGANVLTF -
TRBJ2-3 - TRBV6-5 - CASSIRLSTDTQYF TGTGCCAGCAGTATCAGACTCAGCACAGATACGCAGTATTTT
TRBJ1-4 few TRBV7-8 TRBD1 CASSPRDSSIEKLFF TGTGCCAGCAGTCCGAGGGACAGTTCGATTGAAAAACTGTTTTTT
TRBJ1-2 few TRBV29-1 - CSVRQSPGGGYTF TGCAGCGTTCGACAGTCCCCGGGCGGCGGCTACACCTTC
TRBJ2-5 many TRBV7-8 TRBD2 CASSFGRLGLAGGRAQYF TGTGCCAGCAGCTTCGGCCGGTTGGGACTAGCGGGGGGTCGGGCCCAGTACTTC
TRBJ2-5 - TRBV6-5 - CASSYGGLETQYF TGTGCCAGCAGTTATGGAGGTTTGGAGACCCAGTACTTC
TRBJ2-1 - TRBV29-1 TRBD2 CSVGRVSSYNEQFF TGCAGCGTCGGGAGGGTCAGCTCCTACAATGAGCAGTTCTTC
TRBJ2-2 - TRBV30 - CAWSALVGELFF TGTGCCTGGAGTGCCCTCGTCGGGGAGCTGTTTTTT
TRBJ2-5 - TRBV7-9 - CASSLRPTAETQYF TGTGCCAGCAGCTTACGGCCTACGGCAGAGACCCAGTACTTC
TRBJ1-5 few TRBV12-5 - CASAMDSPNQPQHF TGTGCTAGTGCCATGGACAGTCCGAATCAGCCCCAGCATTTT
TRBJ2-2 - TRBV4-3 - CASSQEGSTYTGELFF TGCGCCAGCAGCCAAGAAGGCTCTACCTACACCGGGGAGCTGTTTTTT
TRBJ2-7 - TRBV5-6 TRBD1 CASSNYGTETYEQYF TGTGCCAGCAGCAATTATGGGACAGAAACCTACGAGCAGTACTTC
TRBJ2-3 - TRBV2 TRBD2 CASSDPDGGWTSGESTDTQYF TGTGCCAGCAGTGACCCTGACGGGGGGTGGACTAGCGGGGAAAGCACAGATACGCAGTATTTT
TRBJ1-1 - TRBV15 - CATSRGPNTEAFF TGTGCCACCAGCAGAGGACCGAACACTGAAGCTTTCTTT
TRBJ2-3 - TRBV6-5 - CASRWSASTDTQYF TGTGCCAGCAGATGGAGTGCTAGCACAGATACGCAGTATTTT
TRBJ2-7 - TRBV7-9 - CASSSAPQTYEQYF TGTGCCAGCAGCTCTGCCCCGCAAACCTACGAGCAGTACTTC
TRBJ1-2 - TRBV19 - CATRTGTDANYGYTF TGTGCCACCCGCACCGGGACCGATGCTAACTATGGCTACACCTTC
TRBJ2-7 - TRBV6-6 - CASSYVEGTRLREQYF TGTGCCAGCAGTTACGTAGAAGGGACCCGACTGAGGGAGCAGTACTTC
TRBJ1-3 - TRBV5-1 TRBD1 CASSWDSSGNTIYF TGCGCCAGCAGCTGGGACAGCTCTGGAAACACCATATATTTT
TRBJ1-5 few TRBV29-1 TRBD1 CSAKPTGDGNQPQHF TGCAGCGCGAAACCAACAGGGGATGGCAATCAGCCCCAGCATTTT
TRBJ2-6 - TRBV6-5 - CASSIPGANVLTF TGTGCCAGCAGTATCCCTGGGGCCAACGTCCTGACTTTC